The 16 T cell receptor beta chains reported below all come from one sample, sequenced in a study of T cell responses to AZD1222 COVID-19 vaccine. The data were produced by immunoSEQ multiplex PCR, yet TCRdb's version contains in-frame clones alone and is incomplete. The sample has over 130,000 clones; 90% are singletons. The sample was peripheral blood, taken 28 days after the second AZD1222 dose. The receptors here all came from an adult who received the AZD1222 COVID-19 vaccine.

The gene calls are TRBV7-3 and TRBJ1-4; tentative D call: TRBD1 (5 bases). The CDR3 runs 16 residues. Germline-derived CDR1 and CDR2 are SGHTA and FQGTGA. V dropped 8 bases and J dropped 8 bases, with 24 bases sitting between them. CDR3 sequence: CASFYGLGGSEEKLFF. The CDR3 DNA reads as TGTGCCAGCTTTTACGGACTTGGGGGGTCTGAGGAAAAACTGTTTTTT.

In nucleotides, the CDR3 is TGCAGCGTTAGCAGGCCCACTGAAGCTTTCTTT. Residues: CSVSRPTEAFF. The gene calls are TRBV29-1 and TRBJ1-1; D remains unclear. CDR3 length: 11 amino acids. Germline values: CDR1 SQVTM, CDR2 ANQGSEA. V was clipped by 5 bases and J by 4 bases, with 8 bases between them.

This clone was seen more than once but under ten times. This chain links TRBV2 with TRBJ1-4; 9 bases are a match to TRBD1. The CDR3 extends over 14 amino acids. Germline V gene sequence: CDR1 SNHLY, CDR2 FYNNEI. V dropped 6 bases and J dropped 6; count of bases not matched to a gene: 5. The CDR3 loop is CASRGQGRYEKLFF. CDR3 in DNA: TGTGCCAGCAGAGGACAGGGGCGGTATGAAAAACTGTTTTTT.

The gene calls are TRBV28 and TRBJ1-2, with D tentatively TRBD1 (5 bases). Trimming left V 3 bases short and J 14 bases short, with 13 bases between. Germline V gives CDR1 MDHEN, CDR2 SYDVKM. The CDR3 totals 11 residues. CDR3 in DNA: TGTGCCAGCAGTTTTAACAGGACTGAGACCTTC. Residues: CASSFNRTETF.

This clone was counted a few times. V and J are TRBV6-5 and TRBJ2-1; 12 bases align to TRBD2. CDR1 is MNHEY, CDR2 SVGAGI, per germline. This CDR3 contains 16 residues. After removal of 4 bases from V and 9 bases from J, the junction contained 10 bases not matched to a gene. Here the CDR3 DNA reads TGTGCCAGCAGTTCTGGACGACTAGCGGGAGTCGGTGAGCAGTTCTTC. Protein: CASSSGRLAGVGEQFF.

The chain combines TRBV20-1 with TRBJ2-7, with D uncertain. Trimming took off 2 bases at V and 3 bases at J, with 5 bases between the two ends. Germline loops: CDR1 DFQATT, CDR2 SNEGSKA (reference sequence). The CDR3 runs 11 residues. The CDR3 loop reads CSARLVYEQYF. CDR3 nucleotide sequence: TGCAGTGCTAGACTAGTCTACGAGCAGTACTTC.

The V call is TRBV15, the J call TRBJ1-6; D possibly corresponds to TRBD1 (5 bases). The CDR3 length is 15 residues. Germline values: CDR1 LNHNV, CDR2 YYDKDF (reference sequence). Trimming removed 0 bases from V and 7 bases from J, with 10 bases in between. CDR3 loop: CATSREGTLNSPLHF. In nucleotides, the CDR3 is TGTGCCACCAGCAGAGAAGGGACGTTGAATTCACCCCTCCACTTT.

This chain links TRBV11-2 with TRBJ1-4; no definite D call. Germline V gives CDR1 SGHAT, CDR2 FQNNGV. The CDR3 runs 14 residues. The V end lost 5 bases, the J end lost 2 bases, and 9 bases lay between the germline ends. The CDR3 DNA follows: TGTGCCAGCAGCACGGATGGGACTAATGAAAAACTGTTTTTT. Its protein product is CASSTDGTNEKLFF.

The chain uses TRBV28 and TRBJ1-4, with D maybe TRBD1 (6 bases). CDR3 length: 17 amino acids. Germline V CDR1 and CDR2: MDHEN, SYDVKM. V lost 7 bases and J lost 3, with 21 bases in between. CDR3 sequence (DNA): TGTGCCAGCAACCTTTTCGGCCCAACAGGGTCTAATGAAAAACTGTTTTTT. Translated, it gives CASNLFGPTGSNEKLFF.

The count of this clone is one. The genes are TRBV5-6 and TRBJ2-7; TRBD2 agrees at 13 bases. The germline CDR1 and CDR2 sequences are SGHDT and YYEEEE. The CDR3 is 16 amino acids. The J segment lost 5 bases and the V segment lost 4 bases, leaving 9 bases of the junction unmatched. The DNA for the CDR3 is TGTGCCAGCAGCACCCGAGGACTAGCGGGAGCTCACGAGCAGTACTTC. Translating it yields CASSTRGLAGAHEQYF.

The chain employs TRBV19 and TRBJ1-3, with 7 bases aligning to TRBD1. This CDR3 spans 14 amino acids. J was trimmed by 2 bases and V by 6 bases; bases with no gene match: 4. Germline lookup yields CDR1 LNHDA and CDR2 SQIVND (reference sequence). The CDR3 is CASSEGTAGNTIYF. In nucleotides, the CDR3 is TGTGCCAGTAGCGAAGGGACAGCTGGAAACACCATATATTTT. Full variable domain (missing parts from reference TRBV19 and TRBJ1-3): DGGITQSPKYLFRKEGQNVTLSCEQNLNHDAMYWYRQDPGQGLRLIYYSQIVNDFQKGDIAEGYSVSREKKESFPLTVTSAQKNPTAFYLCASSEGTAGNTIYFGEGSWLTVV.

The chain carries TRBV7-9 and TRBJ1-5; D is unclear. The germline V gene encodes CDR1 SEHNR and CDR2 FQNEAQ (reference sequence). The CDR3 is made up of 12 amino acids. V lost 5 bases to trimming and J lost 3 bases, with 5 bases between them. As DNA, the CDR3 is TGTGCCAGCAGCAAAGACAATCAGCCCCAGCATTTT. Translating it yields CASSKDNQPQHF.

This clone has more than one count but fewer than ten. This chain links TRBV2 with TRBJ1-5, with TRBD1 matching 7 bases. This CDR3 has 13 residues. V was clipped by 8 bases and J by 7 bases; unmatched bases: 8. Germline V gene lookup returns CDR1 SNHLY and CDR2 FYNNEI. The CDR3 coding sequence is TGTGCCAGCTCCAGGGGGGCAGGACAGCCCCAGCATTTT. Translation gives CASSRGAGQPQHF.

This CDR3 reads CASSRQTGIGSPLHF. The CDR3, as DNA: TGTGCCAGCAGTCGCCAGACAGGGATAGGATCACCCCTCCACTTT. This chain uses TRBV7-8 with TRBJ1-6; TRBD1 matches at 7 bases. This CDR3 is built from 15 residues. V lost 6 bases and J lost 10; bases outside the gene matches: 12. Looked up from germline, CDR1 is SGHVS and CDR2 is FQNEAQ.

With regard to this clone: An end of the junction does not agree with germline; a read error may underlie this. The gene calls are TRBV7-2 and TRBJ2-7; perhaps TRBD1 as D (5 bases). The CDR3 has 14 amino acids. CDR1 and CDR2 (germline): SGHTA, FQGNSA. The CDR3 bases are TGTGCCAGCAGCTTAGGGGCTACAGGTACTGAAGTAGTCTTC. Encoded protein: CASSLGATGTEVVF.

J is TRBJ2-3 and V is TRBV13; 9 bases match TRBD2. Germline trimming cut 3 bases from V and 3 bases from J; bases unmatched to any gene: 1. Germline CDR1 PRHDT, CDR2 FYEKMQ (reference sequence). This CDR3 is built from 14 residues. Here the CDR3 reads CASSFAGGTDTQYF. The CDR3 nucleotides are TGTGCCAGCAGCTTTGCGGGGGGGACAGATACGCAGTATTTT. Drawing the rest from reference TRBV13 and TRBJ2-3, the complete variable domain is AAGVIQSPRHLIKEKRETATLKCYPIPRHDTVYWYQQGPGQDPQFLISFYEKMQSDKGSIPDRFSAQQFSDYHSELNMSSLELGDSALYFCASSFAGGTDTQYFGPGTRLTVL.